The 27 T cell receptor beta chains presented below share a single source sample, sequenced in a study of blood T cell repertoires in COVID-19. Libraries were prepared by immunoSEQ multiplex PCR; TCRdb keeps only in-frame clonotypes and omits some of them. The table records about 220,000 clones, around 82% of them present only once. Material: peripheral blood. The origin of the receptors is a woman aged 60-75 years with acute or convalescent COVID-19.

The V call is TRBV7-8, the J call TRBJ2-3, with D possibly matching TRBD2 (5 bases). V was pared by 6 bases and J by 2 bases, with 12 bases between. CDR1 is SGHVS and CDR2 is FQNEAQ in the germline V gene. The CDR3 totals 14 residues. The CDR3 bases are TGTGCCAGCAGAAGGACTGGCCCCACAGATACGCAGTATTTT. Translating gives CASRRTGPTDTQYF.

V is TRBV19 and J is TRBJ1-1; weak D call: TRBD1 (6 bases). V was trimmed by 5 bases and J by 2 bases, leaving 12 bases between them. The CDR3 length is 14 residues. Germline CDR1 and CDR2: LNHDA and SQIVND (reference sequence). Here the CDR3 DNA reads TGTGCCAGTAGTTCCGGACAGACTAACACTGAAGCTTTCTTT. Encoded protein: CASSSGQTNTEAFF.

This sequence joins TRBV2 and TRBJ1-5; D perhaps matches TRBD1 (5 bases). Germline CDR1 reads SNHLY; CDR2 reads FYNNEI. Trimming took 2 bases from V and 2 from J, leaving 13 bases between them. This CDR3 spans 16 amino acids. CDR3 loop: CASSETKGGGNQPQHF. DNA for the CDR3: TGTGCCAGCAGTGAAACCAAAGGAGGGGGCAATCAGCCCCAGCATTTT.

This chain joins TRBV5-1 and TRBJ2-3, with D perhaps TRBD1 (5 bases). The CDR3 is 15 residues long. Germline V gene lookup returns CDR1 SGHRS and CDR2 YFSETQ. Trimming removed 0 bases at V and 3 bases at J, with 11 bases between. CDR3 protein: CASSLAGWWTDTQYF. CDR3 coding DNA: TGCGCCAGCAGCTTGGCAGGGTGGTGGACAGATACGCAGTATTTT.

The chain employs TRBV5-4 and TRBJ2-5; 8 bases match TRBD2. Trimming took 6 bases from V and 4 from J; bases not matched to a gene: 5. Germline V gene lookup returns CDR1 SGHNT and CDR2 YYREEE (reference sequence). The CDR3 spans 13 residues. This CDR3 reads CASNGRDGETQYF. The CDR3 nucleotides read TGTGCCAGCAACGGGAGGGATGGAGAGACCCAGTACTTC.

This chain links TRBV2 with TRBJ1-5, with 9 bases lining up with TRBD1. From germline, CDR1 is SNHLY and CDR2 FYNNEI. CDR3 length: 13 residues. After removal of 6 bases from V and 7 bases from J, the junction contained 4 bases not matched to a gene. CDR3: CASSPTGGQPQHF. In DNA, the CDR3 is TGTGCCAGCAGCCCGACAGGGGGGCAGCCCCAGCATTTT.

The chain has TRBV3-1 (or the pseudogene TRBV3-2) and TRBJ2-7; TRBD1 might be the D (5 bases). V lost 4 bases and J 0 bases, leaving 10 bases between the germline ends. CDR3 length: 14 amino acids. Germline V gives CDR1 LGHDT, CDR2 YNNKEL (reference sequence). CDR3 sequence: CASSPQGSSYEQYF. CDR3 bases: TGTGCCAGCAGCCCCCAGGGCAGCTCCTACGAGCAGTACTTC.

The chain is built from TRBV24-1 and TRBJ2-2, with D maybe TRBD2 (6 bases). V lost 0 bases to trimming and J lost 6 bases, with 19 bases between them. The CDR3 sequence is 18 residues long. Germline-derived CDR1 and CDR2 are KGHDR and SFDVKD. The CDR3 is CATSDLNIGQGGAGELFF. Here the CDR3 DNA reads TGTGCCACCAGTGATTTGAATATCGGGCAGGGAGGCGCCGGGGAGCTGTTTTTT.

The rearrangement uses TRBV3-1 (or the pseudogene TRBV3-2) and TRBJ1-1; D is uncertain. The CDR3 is 12 residues long. Germline loops: CDR1 LGHDT, CDR2 YNNKEL (reference sequence). Trimming took off 2 bases at V and 8 bases at J, with 9 bases between the two ends. Written as DNA, the CDR3 is TGTGCCAGCAGCCAATCCAACTCCGAAGCTTTCTTT. It specifies CASSQSNSEAFF.

The CDR3 loop reads CASKGDRVVDEQYF. CDR3 sequence (DNA): TGTGCCAGCAAGGGTGACAGGGTTGTGGACGAGCAGTACTTC. The J gene is TRBJ2-7, the V gene TRBV6-5; 7 bases agree with TRBD1. V lost 7 bases, J lost 5 bases, and 11 bases stayed unmatched. This CDR3 has 14 residues. CDR1 and CDR2 (germline): MNHEY, SVGAGI.

The genes are TRBV25-1 and TRBJ2-3; TRBD2 matches at 15 bases. J gave up 4 bases and V 8 bases, and 7 bases lay outside the gene matches. This CDR3 spans 16 amino acids. Germline values: CDR1 MGHDK, CDR2 SYGVNS. CDR3 sequence: CASSGLAGGWADTQYF. In DNA, the CDR3 is TGTGCCAGCTCTGGACTAGCGGGGGGGTGGGCAGATACGCAGTATTTT.

The chain has TRBV27 and TRBJ1-6; the match to TRBD1 covers 7 bases. V lost 6 bases, J lost 0 bases, and 5 bases stayed unmatched. The CDR3 totals 16 residues. Germline CDR1 is MNHEY and CDR2 is SMNVEV (reference sequence). The CDR3 region has the DNA TGTGCCAGCAGATTGACAGGGACCTCCTATAATTCACCCCTCCACTTT. This codes for CASRLTGTSYNSPLHF.

The chain has TRBV20-1 and TRBJ1-1; 8 bases fit TRBD1. The germline gives CDR1 DFQATT, CDR2 SNEGSKA (reference sequence). The CDR3 extends over 12 amino acids. Trimming removed 3 bases from V and 7 bases from J; junction bases left unmatched: 4. The CDR3 is CSASGRGREAFF. CDR3 DNA: TGCAGTGCTAGTGGCAGGGGGCGTGAAGCTTTCTTT.

The chain uses TRBV5-5 and TRBJ1-2; 7 nucleotides match TRBD1. The germline gives CDR1 SGHKS, CDR2 YYEKEE (reference sequence). The CDR3 spans 13 residues. Trimming at V came to 0 bases and at J to 7 bases, leaving 3 bases not matched to a gene. In nucleotides, the CDR3 is TGTGCCAGCAGCTTGGGACAGGGCGGTGGCTACACCTTC. Translated, it gives CASSLGQGGGYTF.

The rearrangement joins TRBV10-3 to TRBJ2-3; 8 bases are a match to TRBD2. Germline loops: CDR1 ENHRY, CDR2 SYGVKD. V shed 11 bases, J shed 0 bases, and the junction held 10 bases outside the gene matches. The CDR3 consists of 15 residues. Written as DNA, the CDR3 is TGTGCCGCCACAACTAGCGGATCTAGCACAGATACGCAGTATTTT. Its translation is CAATTSGSSTDTQYF.

The chain recombines TRBV9 with TRBJ2-3; D gene ambiguous. This CDR3 comprises 17 residues. V shed 0 bases and J shed 1 base, with 15 bases lying between them. Germline CDR1 SGDLS, CDR2 YYNGEE. The CDR3 sequence is CASSVEAGLSGTDTQYF. CDR3 in DNA: TGTGCCAGCAGCGTAGAGGCCGGGTTGTCGGGCACAGATACGCAGTATTTT.

The gene calls are TRBV5-6 and TRBJ1-6, with TRBD1 matching over 8 bases. CDR1 is SGHDT and CDR2 is YYEEEE in the germline V gene. J lost 7 bases, V lost 2 bases, and 11 bases had no gene match. The CDR3 totals 17 residues. CDR3 in amino acids: CASSFLAQGAGNSPLHF. The CDR3 nucleotides read TGTGCCAGCAGCTTTCTCGCCCAGGGGGCTGGCAATTCACCCCTCCACTTT.

CDR3 region: CASSPTGGTETQYF. The CDR3, as DNA: TGTGCCAGCAGCCCCACGGGGGGGACAGAGACCCAGTACTTC. The chain uses TRBV9 and TRBJ2-5; 8 bases align to TRBD2. The CDR3 consists of 14 residues. From germline, CDR1 is SGDLS and CDR2 YYNGEE. Trimming took 4 bases from V and 4 from J; bases not matched to a gene: 6.

V is TRBV7-9 and J is TRBJ2-5; 10 bases align to TRBD2. This CDR3 is built from 16 residues. Germline-derived CDR1 and CDR2 are SEHNR and FQNEAQ (reference sequence). V trimming: 2 bases; J trimming: 2 bases; junction bases outside the gene matches: 5. As DNA, the CDR3 is TGTGCCAGCAGCTTAAGTAGCGGGGGGCTACAAGAGACCCAGTACTTC. Amino acids: CASSLSSGGLQETQYF.

The chain joins TRBV3-1 (or the pseudogene TRBV3-2) to TRBJ2-2; 12 nucleotides line up with TRBD2. The CDR3 covers 19 residues. V was pared by 4 bases and J by 4 bases, with 13 bases of the junction left unmatched. From germline, CDR1 is LGHDT and CDR2 YNNKEL (reference sequence). Here the CDR3 reads CASSRQLAGGHYGTGELFF. As DNA, the CDR3 is TGTGCCAGCAGCCGACAACTAGCGGGGGGACATTATGGCACCGGGGAGCTGTTTTTT.

This chain's CDR3 is CASSLAGERGYTF. The CDR3 coding sequence is TGTGCCAGCAGCTTAGCGGGAGAGCGTGGCTACACCTTC. The chain recombines TRBV7-9 with TRBJ1-2; no firm D call. This CDR3 has 13 residues. The V gene lost 0 bases and the J gene lost 7 bases, with 9 bases spanning the gap. CDR1 and CDR2 from the germline V gene are SEHNR and FQNEAQ (reference sequence). The full variable domain, rest sourced from reference TRBV7-9 and TRBJ1-2, is DTGVSQNPRHKITKRGQNVTFRCDPISEHNRLYWYRQTLGQGPEFLTYFQNEAQLEKSRLLSDRFSAERPKGSFSTLEIQRTEQGDSAMYLCASSLAGERGYTFGSGTRLTVV.

The V and J genes are TRBV28 and TRBJ1-6, with 8 nucleotides matching TRBD1. V lost 4 bases, J lost 8 bases, and 4 bases stayed unmatched. The germline gives CDR1 MDHEN, CDR2 SYDVKM. The CDR3 length is 14 residues. CDR3: CASSSGQGYSPLHF. CDR3 in DNA: TGTGCCAGCAGTTCAGGACAGGGATATTCACCCCTCCACTTT.

This chain links TRBV30 with TRBJ1-2, with D perhaps TRBD1 (6 bases). V lost 0 bases to trimming and J lost 5 bases, with 16 bases between them. The CDR3 totals 15 residues. Germline V gives CDR1 GTSNPN, CDR2 SVGIG (reference sequence). The CDR3 nucleotides are TGTGCCTGGAGTGTAGGGGGTCCAGGGGTGTATGGCTACACCTTC. Amino acid sequence: CAWSVGGPGVYGYTF.

This chain links TRBV10-1 with TRBJ1-4; D unresolved. Germline V gene lookup returns CDR1 WNHNN and CDR2 SYGVQD (reference sequence). The CDR3 sequence is 14 residues long. The ends were cut back, 3 bases at V and 3 bases at J, with 8 bases in the middle. CDR3 nucleotide sequence: TGCGCCAGCAGTGATTGGAGATCTAATGAAAAACTGTTTTTT. It yields the protein CASSDWRSNEKLFF.

This clone has more than one count but fewer than ten. The J gene is TRBJ1-3, the V gene TRBV7-2; 7 positions agree with TRBD1. V trimming: 5 bases; J trimming: 0 bases; junction bases outside the gene matches: 4. The germline V gene encodes CDR1 SGHTA and CDR2 FQGNSA. The CDR3 sequence is 15 residues long. The CDR3 protein is CASSRRTGSGNTIYF. DNA for the CDR3: TGTGCCAGCAGCAGACGGACAGGCTCTGGAAACACCATATATTTT.

This chain joins TRBV7-2 and TRBJ2-7; 7 nucleotides align to TRBD1. This CDR3 comprises 15 residues. The V and J ends lost 4 bases and 0 bases, in that order; junction bases with no gene match: 6. Germline CDR1 is SGHTA and CDR2 is FQGNSA. CDR3 coding DNA: TGTGCCAGCAGCTACCCGGGACAGCTCTCCTACGAGCAGTACTTC. This encodes CASSYPGQLSYEQYF.

This rearrangement joins TRBV12-5 to TRBJ2-5; D gene ambiguous. Trimming pared 0 bases from V and 0 bases from J, leaving 8 bases between. Germline CDR1 and CDR2: LGHNT and FRNRAP. The length of the CDR3 is 15 residues. Here the CDR3 DNA reads TGTGCTAGTGGTTTGGTACTTCTGGACCAAGAGACCCAGTACTTC. Residues: CASGLVLLDQETQYF.